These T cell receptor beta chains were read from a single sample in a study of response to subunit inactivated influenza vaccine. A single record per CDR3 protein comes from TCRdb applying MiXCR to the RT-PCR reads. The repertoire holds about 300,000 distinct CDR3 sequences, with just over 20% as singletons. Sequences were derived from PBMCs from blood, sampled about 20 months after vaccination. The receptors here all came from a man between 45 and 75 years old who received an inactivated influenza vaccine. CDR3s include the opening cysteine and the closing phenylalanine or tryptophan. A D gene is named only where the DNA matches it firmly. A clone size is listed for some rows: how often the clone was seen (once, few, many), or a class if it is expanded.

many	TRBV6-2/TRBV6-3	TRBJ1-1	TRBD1	CASSYRPRVMGQGARSTEAFF	TGTGCCAGCAGTTATCGCCCTCGGGTTATGGGACAGGGGGCGCGGAGCACTGAAGCTTTCTTT
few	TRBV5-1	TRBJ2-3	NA	CASSLDARQRSTDTQYF	TGCGCCAGCAGCTTGGACGCCAGACAAAGGAGCACAGATACGCAGTATTTT
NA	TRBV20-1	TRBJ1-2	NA	CSARFENGYTF	TGCAGTGCTAGGTTCGAGAATGGCTACACCTTC
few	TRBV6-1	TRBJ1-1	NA	CASINGGRATEAFF	TGTGCCAGCATCAACGGGGGCAGGGCCACTGAAGCTTTCTTT
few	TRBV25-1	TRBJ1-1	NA	CASSSGTRGEAFF	TGTGCCAGCAGTAGCGGGACACGGGGTGAAGCTTTCTTT
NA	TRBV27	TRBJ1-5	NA	CASSFQPNQPQHF	TGTGCCAGCAGTTTTCAACCCAATCAGCCCCAGCATTTT
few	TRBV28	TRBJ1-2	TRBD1	CASSSRDRDGGYTF	TGTGCCAGCAGTTCTCGGGACAGGGATGGTGGCTACACCTTC
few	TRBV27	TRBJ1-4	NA	CASSLPGQTNEKLFF	TGTGCCAGCAGTCTACCCGGTCAAACTAATGAAAAACTGTTTTTT
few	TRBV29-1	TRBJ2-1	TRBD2	CSVGGLVPNEQFF	TGCAGCGTGGGGGGACTAGTTCCGAATGAGCAGTTCTTC
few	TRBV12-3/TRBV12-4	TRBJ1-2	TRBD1	CASSQHDRGIGYTF	TGTGCCAGCAGCCAACATGACAGGGGGATTGGCTACACCTTC
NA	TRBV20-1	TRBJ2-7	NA	CSATQGQLSYEQYF	TGCAGTGCCACTCAAGGACAGCTTTCCTACGAGCAGTACTTC
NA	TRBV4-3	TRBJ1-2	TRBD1	CASSPSMGQGDYGYTF	TGCGCCAGCAGCCCTAGCATGGGACAGGGAGACTATGGCTACACCTTC
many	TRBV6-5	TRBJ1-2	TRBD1	CASSSQTTGGYGYTF	TGTGCCAGCAGTTCCCAAACGACAGGGGGCTATGGCTACACCTTC
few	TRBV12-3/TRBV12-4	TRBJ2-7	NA	CASSLKLAALYEQYF	TGTGCCAGCAGTTTAAAGCTAGCAGCCCTTTACGAGCAGTACTTC
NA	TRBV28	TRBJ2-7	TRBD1	CASSRLGQGRSEQYF	TGTGCCAGCAGTCGGTTGGGACAGGGAAGGAGCGAGCAGTACTTC
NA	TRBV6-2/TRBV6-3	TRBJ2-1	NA	CASSYVGGRQFF	TGTGCCAGCAGTTACGTGGGGGGCCGGCAGTTCTTC
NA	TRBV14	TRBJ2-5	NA	CASSQITTRETQYF	TGTGCCAGCAGCCAAATAACCACACGAGAGACCCAGTACTTC
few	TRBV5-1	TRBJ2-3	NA	CASSLASGPHYPHTDTQYF	TGCGCCAGCAGCTTGGCCTCGGGCCCTCACTACCCACACACAGATACGCAGTATTTT
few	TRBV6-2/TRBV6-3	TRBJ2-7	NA	CASNSPTEPTGEQYF	TGTGCCAGCAATTCACCTACAGAACCAACCGGGGAGCAGTACTTC
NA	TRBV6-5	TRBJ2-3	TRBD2	CASSYLAGGTDTQYF	TGTGCCAGCAGTTACCTAGCGGGGGGCACAGATACGCAGTATTTT
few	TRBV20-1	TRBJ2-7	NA	CSARGGRTWEQYF	TGCAGTGCTAGGGGGGGCCGTACGTGGGAGCAGTACTTC
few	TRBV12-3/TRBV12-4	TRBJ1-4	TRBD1	CASSKRQGAGKLFF	TGTGCCAGCAGTAAGAGACAGGGGGCCGGAAAACTGTTTTTT
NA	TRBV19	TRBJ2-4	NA	CASSIDLDTPRELRSSENIQYF	TGTGCCAGTAGTATAGATCTTGACACTCCCCGGGAGTTGAGAAGTTCGGAAAACATTCAGTACTTC
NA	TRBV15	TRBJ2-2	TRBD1	CATSRPDRGGTGELFF	TGTGCCACCAGCAGACCAGACAGGGGAGGCACCGGGGAGCTGTTTTTT
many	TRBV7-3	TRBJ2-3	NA	CASSFAGTTDTQYF	TGTGCCAGCAGCTTTGCTGGTACCACAGATACGCAGTATTTT
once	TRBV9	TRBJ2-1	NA	CASSVDGNEQFF	TGTGCCAGCAGCGTAGATGGTAATGAGCAGTTCTTC
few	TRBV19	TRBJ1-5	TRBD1	CASSTTGEGQPQHF	TGTGCCAGTAGTACCACAGGGGAAGGACAGCCCCAGCATTTT
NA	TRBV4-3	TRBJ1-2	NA	CASSPWTANYGYTF	TGCGCCAGCAGCCCGTGGACAGCTAACTATGGCTACACCTTC